This entry lists 24 T cell receptor beta chains sequenced from one sample in a study of spatial heterogeneity in lung cancer. The time point: sample taken at primary tumor resection. Frozen PBMC, nontumor lung or tumor provided whole RNA, which was sequenced unsorted. In TCRdb, the 5' RACE reads were re-called with MiXCR into one record per CDR3 protein. The sample holds approximately 3,800 distinct CDR3 sequences; around 8.2% are singletons and the top ten take just under 60%. The sequenced sample was PBMCs, obtained at surgery. All receptors come from a female donor with early-stage non-small cell lung cancer.

The table lists this clonotype with many counts. The junction departs from the called germline gene at one end, perhaps through a read error. The rearrangement links TRBV20-1 to TRBJ2-1, with D maybe TRBD2 (5 bases). This CDR3 region has 15 residues. Germline CDR1 reads DFQATT; CDR2 reads SNEGSKA (reference sequence). This chain's CDR3 is CSAKDPSFSHNEQFF. The CDR3 bases are TGCAGTGCTAAAGATCCTAGCTTCTCCCACAATGAGCAGTTCTTC.

By frequency in the sample, this clonotype is medium-sized (0.01 to 0.1%). A junction end diverges from the germline sequence, so it may reflect a read error. The J gene is TRBJ2-3, the V gene TRBV6-6, with D perhaps TRBD1 (6 bases). The germline gives CDR1 MNHNY, CDR2 SVGAGI (reference sequence). CDR3 length equals 13 residues. CDR3 bases: TGTGCCAGCAATTACTTCAGGGGAGATACGCAGTATTTT. Protein sequence: CASNYFRGDTQYF.

The V call is TRBV20-1, the J call TRBJ2-7; 7 bases are shared with TRBD1. The CDR3 is 14 residues long. Germline-derived CDR1 and CDR2 are DFQATT and SNEGSKA (reference sequence). Trimming cost V 3 bases and J 4 bases; bases outside gene matches: 9. The CDR3 sequence is CSARARTGGYEQYF. CDR3 DNA sequence: TGCAGTGCTAGGGCCCGGACAGGCGGGTACGAGCAGTACTTC.

This clonotype was recorded at least ten times. CDR3 sequence (DNA): TGTGCCAGCAGCTTAGCTACAGGGGGCGTTGGAAACACCATATATTTT. This sequence encodes CASSLATGGVGNTIYF. V gene TRBV11-2 combines with J gene TRBJ1-3; 9 positions match TRBD1. The CDR3 sequence is 16 residues long. Trimming at V came to 1 base and at J to 3 bases, leaving 4 bases not matched to a gene. Germline-derived CDR1 and CDR2 are SGHAT and FQNNGV.

This clonotype was counted many times. This chain connects TRBV5-8 to TRBJ2-7; maybe TRBD2 (6 bases). The CDR3 extends over 16 amino acids. Trimming stripped 4 bases from V and 2 bases from J, with 19 bases between. Germline CDR1 SGHTS, CDR2 YDEGEE. Written as DNA, the CDR3 is TGTGCCAGCAGCCACGGGACTCTCGAAACCACCTACGAGCAGTACTTC. This encodes CASSHGTLETTYEQYF.

This chain uses TRBV7-3 with TRBJ2-3; 10 nucleotides line up with TRBD2. CDR3 length: 13 amino acids. Unmatched junction bases numbered 3, after V lost 8 bases and J lost 4 bases. Germline V gene lookup returns CDR1 SGHTA and CDR2 FQGTGA. The CDR3 nucleotides read TGTGCCAGCGCCAGCGGGGGGGCAGATACGCAGTATTTT. The encoded protein is CASASGGADTQYF.

This clonotype was picked up many times. The chain couples TRBV9 to TRBJ2-2, with TRBD2 matching over 10 bases. The V segment lost 0 bases and the J segment 2 bases; nucleotides outside the gene matches: 1. The germline V gene encodes CDR1 SGDLS and CDR2 YYNGEE. The CDR3 is made up of 16 amino acids. CDR3 residues: CASSVGTSGNTGELFF. CDR3 DNA sequence: TGTGCCAGCAGCGTAGGGACTAGCGGAAACACCGGGGAGCTGTTTTTT.

In its sample, this clonotype was seen many times. DNA of the CDR3: TGTGCCAGCAACCCACGGCCAGGGATGAGGAACACCGGGGAGCTGTTTTTT. This translates into CASNPRPGMRNTGELFF. This sequence joins TRBV5-5 and TRBJ2-2, with a tentative D call TRBD1 (5 bases). Trimming removed 6 bases at V and 1 base at J, with 19 bases between. CDR1 and CDR2 (germline): SGHKS, YYEKEE (reference sequence). This CDR3 contains 17 residues.

This clonotype is medium-sized (0.01 to 0.1%) by share. The chain has TRBV6-1 and TRBJ2-1; 11 nucleotides align to TRBD2. This CDR3 is built from 15 residues. The germline V gene encodes CDR1 MNHNS and CDR2 SASEGT. V gave up 3 bases and J gave up 10 bases; unmatched junction bases: 8. The CDR3 reads CASSDRTSGLTEQFF. CDR3 coding DNA: TGTGCCAGCAGTGACCGGACTAGCGGGCTAACCGAGCAGTTCTTC.

The rearrangement links TRBV11-2 to TRBJ2-5; D is unresolved. The CDR3 is 12 residues long. The V gene lost 5 bases and the J gene lost 0 bases, with 4 bases spanning the gap. The germline V gene encodes CDR1 SGHAT and CDR2 FQNNGV. CDR3 amino acids: CASSPNQETQYF. The CDR3 bases are TGTGCCAGCAGCCCCAACCAAGAGACCCAGTACTTC.

Within the sample, this clonotype is medium-sized (0.01 to 0.1%). The rearrangement links TRBV7-6 to TRBJ2-3; D unresolved. Germline V gene data show CDR1 as SGHVS and CDR2 as FNYEAQ. The V end lost 0 bases, the J end lost 6 bases, and 13 bases lay between the germline ends. This CDR3 has 15 amino acids. As DNA, the CDR3 is TGTGCCAGCAGCTTAGCGGTCGGGCTTGGGGATACGCAGTATTTT. Translating gives CASSLAVGLGDTQYF.

By sample share, this clonotype is medium-sized. The chain is built from TRBV21-1 and TRBJ1-1. TRBV21-1 is described as a pseudogene. The CDR3 runs to 15 residues. The chain's CDR3 is CASINAGKLGTEAFF. The CDR3 DNA sequence: TGTGCCAGCATCAATGCGGGCAAATTAGGCACTGAAGCTTTCTTT.

V usage is TRBV2 and J usage is TRBJ1-5; D is uncertain. V was trimmed by 3 bases and J by 4 bases, leaving 7 bases between them. The CDR3 consists of 13 residues. Germline-derived CDR1 and CDR2 are SNHLY and FYNNEI. The chain's CDR3 is CASSDLRNQPQHF. The CDR3 DNA sequence: TGTGCCAGCAGTGACCTCAGGAATCAGCCCCAGCATTTT.

This chain joins TRBV6-5 and TRBJ2-7; the D gene could be TRBD1 or TRBD2 (5 bases each). The germline V and J ends were trimmed by 6 bases and 3 bases, with 15 bases remaining between them. The CDR3 loop spans 14 amino acids. Germline CDR1 is MNHEY and CDR2 is SVGAGI. CDR3 residues: CASSRETARYEQYF. DNA for the CDR3: TGTGCCAGCAGCAGGGAGACAGCCCGCTACGAGCAGTACTTC.

Comments on this clonotype: A read error is possible here, since a much larger clone lies one base away. CDR3 amino acids: CASNISGTNTGELFF. CDR3 bases: TGCGCCAGCAACATAAGCGGAACGAACACCGGGGAGCTGTTTTTT. The chain is built from TRBV5-1 and TRBJ2-2, with D possibly being TRBD2 (5 bases). V lost 6 bases and J 0 bases, leaving 12 bases between the germline ends. In germline, CDR1 is SGHRS, CDR2 YFSETQ. This CDR3 is built from 15 residues.

The chain joins TRBV25-1 to TRBJ2-2; D is undetermined. Trimming took off 8 bases at V and 1 base at J, with 2 bases between the two ends. Looked up from germline, CDR1 is MGHDK and CDR2 is SYGVNS. This CDR3 has 11 residues. Written as DNA, the CDR3 is TGTGCCAGCCAGAACACCGGGGAGCTGTTTTTT. Its translation is CASQNTGELFF. Supplemented by reference TRBV25-1 and TRBJ2-2, the full variable domain reads EADIYQTPRYLVIGTGKKITLECSQTMGHDKMYWYQQDPGMELHLIHYSYGVNSTEKGDLSSESTVSRIRTEHFPLTLESARPSHTSQYLCASQNTGELFFGEGSRLTVL.

This clonotype was counted many times. The chain has TRBV7-3 and TRBJ1-2, with a tentative D call TRBD1 (5 bases). CDR1 SGHTA and CDR2 FQGTGA come from the germline V gene. Trimming left V 5 bases short and J 2 bases short, with 12 bases between. This CDR3 spans 14 amino acids. CDR3 in DNA: TGTGCCAGCAGCCCAAGTGGGGGGAACTATGGCTACACCTTC. Translated, it gives CASSPSGGNYGYTF.

This clonotype qualifies as medium-sized. The rearrangement joins TRBV27 to TRBJ1-6; perhaps TRBD1 as D (5 bases). CDR3 length: 16 amino acids. With 6 bases removed from V and 5 bases from J, the gap between germline ends came to 17 bases. CDR1 and CDR2 (germline): MNHEY, SMNVEV (reference sequence). This CDR3 reads CASRQNTGSNNSPLHF. The CDR3 nucleotides are TGTGCCAGCAGACAAAATACAGGATCCAATAATTCACCCCTCCACTTT.

At least ten counts were recorded for this clonotype. The V and J genes are TRBV5-6 and TRBJ2-6; D is unresolved. The germline CDR1 and CDR2 sequences are SGHDT and YYEEEE. The CDR3 covers 16 residues. The V and J ends lost 3 bases and 0 bases respectively, with 10 bases between them. CDR3 protein: CASSSRLPSGANVLTF. DNA for the CDR3: TGTGCCAGCAGCTCAAGGCTCCCCTCTGGGGCCAACGTCCTGACTTTC.

In this sample, this clonotype turned up many times. The CDR3 loop is CASSPGTGISEQYF. The CDR3 nucleotides read TGTGCCAGCAGCCCCGGGACAGGGATTTCCGAGCAGTACTTC. The genes are TRBV13 and TRBJ2-7; TRBD1 aligns across 9 bases. Germline assignment: CDR1 PRHDT and CDR2 FYEKMQ (reference sequence). V trimming: 5 bases; J trimming: 6 bases; junction bases outside the gene matches: 8. The CDR3 is made up of 14 amino acids.

There are many counts of this clonotype. V gene TRBV13 combines with J gene TRBJ2-2; a possible D gene is TRBD1 (7 bases). CDR3 length equals 15 residues. The ends were cut back, 5 bases at V and 7 bases at J, with 17 bases in the middle. Germline loops: CDR1 PRHDT, CDR2 FYEKMQ (reference sequence). CDR3 amino acids: CASSLDRPGDGELFF. Written as DNA, the CDR3 is TGTGCCAGCAGCCTGGACAGGCCGGGGGACGGGGAGCTGTTTTTT.

Many counts were recorded for this clonotype. V gene TRBV20-1 combines with J gene TRBJ2-7, with D perhaps TRBD2 (5 bases). Germline assignment: CDR1 DFQATT and CDR2 SNEGSKA (reference sequence). The germline V and J ends were trimmed by 3 bases and 6 bases, with 18 bases remaining between them. This CDR3 contains 14 residues. The CDR3 here is CSARRSGLDGEQYF. The CDR3 bases are TGCAGTGCTAGGAGGAGCGGCCTCGACGGCGAGCAGTACTTC.

This clonotype was counted at least ten times. This sequence joins TRBV5-6 and TRBJ2-7; 7 nucleotides agree with TRBD1. J was trimmed by 5 bases and V by 2 bases; bases with no gene match: 13. Germline-derived CDR1 and CDR2 are SGHDT and YYEEEE. The CDR3 totals 16 residues. In nucleotides, the CDR3 is TGTGCCAGCAGCTTCCCATCGAGGGGGCAAATGGACGAGCAGTACTTC. This encodes CASSFPSRGQMDEQYF.

This clonotype was recorded at least ten times. The rearrangement uses TRBV28 and TRBJ2-3, with D possibly matching TRBD2 (6 bases). The CDR3 totals 15 residues. The ends were cut back, 1 base at V and 6 bases at J, with 14 bases in the middle. Germline-derived CDR1 and CDR2 are MDHEN and SYDVKM. The CDR3 DNA follows: TGTGCCAGCAGTTTATTGCAGGGAGGACTGGATACGCAGTATTTT. It codes for CASSLLQGGLDTQYF. Using reference TRBV28 and TRBJ2-3 for the parts outside the CDR3, the full variable domain is DVKVTQSSRYLVKRTGEKVFLECVQDMDHENMFWYRQDPGLGLRLIYFSYDVKMKEKGDIPEGYSVSREKKERFSLILESASTNQTSMYLCASSLLQGGLDTQYFGPGTRLTVL.